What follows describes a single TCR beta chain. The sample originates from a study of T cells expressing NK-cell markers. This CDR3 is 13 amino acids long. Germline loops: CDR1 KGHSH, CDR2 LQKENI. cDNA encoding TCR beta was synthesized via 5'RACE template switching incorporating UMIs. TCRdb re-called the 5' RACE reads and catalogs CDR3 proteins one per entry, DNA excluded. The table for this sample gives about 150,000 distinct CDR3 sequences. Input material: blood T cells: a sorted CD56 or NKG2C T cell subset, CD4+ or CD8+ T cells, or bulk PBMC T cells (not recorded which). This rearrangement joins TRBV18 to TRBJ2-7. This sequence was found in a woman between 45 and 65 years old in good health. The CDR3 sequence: CASSPSGTYEQYF. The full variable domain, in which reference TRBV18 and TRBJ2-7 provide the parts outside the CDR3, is NAGVMQNPRHLVRRRGQEARLRCSPMKGHSHVYWYRQLPEEGLKFMVYLQKENIIDESGMPKERFSAEFPKEGPSILRIQQVVRGDSAAYFCASSPSGTYEQYFGPGTRLTVT.